This TCR beta chain emerged from a study of vaccination effects on CD4 cells after COVID-19. Study-level points and caveats: Healthy vaccinees' vaccine-induced clones included only 1 of 255 that recognized common cold coronaviruses.

Sequencing was preceded by expansion of antigen-specific CD4+ T cells with viral peptide pools in the ViraFEST assay. CD4+ T cells were isolated after 10 days of culture. Vaccine recipients, nucleocapsid antibody negative, had no prior SARS-CoV-2 infection. The CDR3 runs to 15 residues. Germline V gives CDR1 GTSNPN, CDR2 SVGIG (reference sequence). Trimming shortened V by 7 bases and J by 5 bases, and 20 bases separated the two germline ends. In regard to this clone: Its antigen is unidentified.

Produced via immunoSEQ multiplex PCR; TCRdb's table is partial and in-frame only. The profile shows some 60,000 clones, roughly four fifths of them singletons. This clonotype was obtained from a human donor who received a COVID-19 vaccine. The source was CD4+ T cells from PBMCs cultured with HCoV-NL63 spike peptides, collected before COVID-19 vaccination. V gene TRBV30 combines with J gene TRBJ2-2, with D maybe TRBD2 (5 bases). CDR3 nucleotides: TGTGCCTCTGAGCCCCAAGGACTTTTGACCGGGGAGCTGTTTTTT. Protein product: CASEPQGLLTGELFF. Filled out from reference TRBV30 and TRBJ2-2, the complete variable domain reads SQTIHQWPATLVQPVGSPLSLECTVEGTSNPNLYWYRQAAGRGLQLLFYSVGIGQISSEVPQNLSASRPQDRQFILSSKKLLLSDSGFYLCASEPQGLLTGELFFGEGSRLTVL.